This T cell receptor (beta chain) was recovered during a study of CD8+ T cells in alopecia areata. The sequencing template was cDNA reverse transcribed from extracted RNA. TCRdb's table, derived via immunoSEQ multiplex PCR, lists solely in-frame clones and lacks some. Of around 150,000 clones in the sample, around four fifths were seen once. As for treatment: oral pan-JAK inhibitor, 5-10 mg twice daily. Overall study findings and caveats: Clonality exceeded that of normal scalp in lesional scalp, most notably in alopecia totalis/universalis.

Germline-derived CDR1 and CDR2 are SEHNR and FQNEAQ (reference sequence). V shed 5 bases and J 0 bases; nucleotides not matched to a gene: 4. This CDR3 has 14 amino acids. With respect to this clone: Its antigen is not known.

This chain joins TRBV7-9 and TRBJ2-7; TRBD1 aligns across 7 bases. This receptor was taken from a human donor with alopecia areata. Sequencing used CD8+ T cells sorted from blood, obtained at week 4, from a patient treated with tofacitinib. CDR3 amino acids: CASSVTGASYEQYF. The CDR3 nucleotides read TGTGCCAGCAGCGTCACAGGGGCCTCCTACGAGCAGTACTTC.